The source of this T cell receptor beta chain is a study of blood T cell repertoires in COVID-19. Study details: COVID-19 samples collected from the United States, Italy and Spain covered acute and convalescent phases. Nucleic acid was either cDNA or gDNA, and it came from T cells, B-cell-depleted T cells, or PBMCs.

Authors' processing steps: Nucleated cell counts were estimated from reference gene primer amplification. TCRdb's table, derived via immunoSEQ multiplex PCR, lists solely in-frame clones and lacks some. For V, J and clone size, that table is used; D and trimming come from the DNA. In the table there are roughly 200,000 clones, about 83% of which are singletons. The table lists this clone with a few counts. Germline V gene sequence: CDR1 SGDLS, CDR2 YYNGEE. This CDR3 comprises 15 residues. V shed 6 bases and J 0 bases; nucleotides not matched to a gene: 8. J is TRBJ1-1 and V is TRBV9, with 7 bases lining up with TRBD1. Specimen: PBMCs or T cells enriched from blood (not recorded which). The source of this sequence is a man between 35 and 55 years old with acute COVID-19. This CDR3 is CASTRDSNMNTEAFF. CDR3 sequence (DNA): TGTGCCAGCACCAGGGACAGTAATATGAACACTGAAGCTTTCTTT.